The table lists the clone carrying this TCR beta chain with a count of one. Antigen: not known. Per the germline V gene, CDR1 is LNHDA and CDR2 is SQIVND (reference sequence). V gave up 6 bases and J gave up 7 bases, with 18 bases separating them. The CDR3 has 15 amino acids. This sample stems from a study of Ad26.COV2.S vaccination and SARS-CoV-2 variants. Whole-study findings and limits: Whether participants received vaccine or placebo, their non-spike TCR breadth was similar.

Noted treatment: roughly 19 received Ad26.COV2.S at low or high dose, single or two shots; five or six received placebo; per-sample allocation not given. After the first vaccine or placebo injection, samples were drawn on day 63. Only in-frame clones appear in the TCRdb table, and some are missing; sequencing was by immunoSEQ multiplex PCR. The sample consists of approximately 300,000 clones, about 86% of them appearing once. The sequence derives from a person aged 18-60 years who received the Ad26.COV2.S COVID-19 vaccine or a placebo. The sample was peripheral blood, taken in a trial of Ad26.COV2.S vaccine versus placebo. The chain has TRBV19 and TRBJ1-4, with TRBD1 as a possible D gene (6 bases). CDR3 nucleotide sequence: TGTGCCAGTAGGGTCCGAATGGGGGCCTTTGAAAAACTGTTTTTT. This translates into CASRVRMGAFEKLFF.